A selection of T cell receptor beta chains follows, all from one sample in a study of OX40 agonist ivuxolimab in advanced cancers. Using immunoSEQ multiplex PCR, the repertoire was profiled, and TCRdb retains in-frame clones only, with some absent. The table records fewer than 50,000 clones, about 83% of them present only once. The sample consisted of CD4+ or CD8+ T cells sorted from blood, taken in a trial of the OX40 agonist ivuxolimab. Every receptor here comes from an adult with an advanced solid tumor such as melanoma, head and neck, liver or kidney cancer. Each CDR3 is given with its conserved first and last residue. D genes are given only for firm matches. Rows give clone size only sometimes, using once, few, many, or a class for an expanded clone.

cdr3_nt: TGTGCCAGCAGTCCGGGGTCTTCTAGCACAGATACGCAGTATTTT; cdr3_aa: CASSPGSSSTDTQYF; j_call: TRBJ2-3; clone_size: once; cdr3_length: 15; d_call: NA; v_call: TRBV27
cdr3_nt: TGTGCCAGCAGCCCCGCGGGGACAGGTCGCCTGGACTACGAGCAGTACTTC; cdr3_aa: CASSPAGTGRLDYEQYF; j_call: TRBJ2-7; clone_size: NA; cdr3_length: 17; d_call: TRBD1; v_call: TRBV7-2
cdr3_nt: TGCGCCAGCGGAGGCGAGGAGCAGTTCTTC; cdr3_aa: CASGGEEQFF; j_call: TRBJ2-1; clone_size: NA; cdr3_length: 10; d_call: NA; v_call: TRBV10-2
cdr3_nt: TGTGCCAGCAGCTTACGAATGGACACAAAAATCTATGGCTACACCTTC; cdr3_aa: CASSLRMDTKIYGYTF; j_call: TRBJ1-2; clone_size: NA; cdr3_length: 16; d_call: NA; v_call: TRBV13
cdr3_nt: TGTGCCAGCAGCTATGACGGTGCAACTAATGAAAAACTGTTTTTT; cdr3_aa: CASSYDGATNEKLFF; j_call: TRBJ1-4; clone_size: NA; cdr3_length: 15; d_call: NA; v_call: TRBV5-6
cdr3_nt: TGTGCCAGCAGCTTCATTACAGGGTCTGAAGCTTTCTTT; cdr3_aa: CASSFITGSEAFF; j_call: TRBJ1-1; clone_size: NA; cdr3_length: 13; d_call: NA; v_call: TRBV11-3
cdr3_nt: TGTGCCTGGACTAGCGATACAGATACGCAGTATTTT; cdr3_aa: CAWTSDTDTQYF; j_call: TRBJ2-3; clone_size: many; cdr3_length: 12; d_call: NA; v_call: TRBV30
cdr3_nt: TGTGCCACCAGCAGAGATCTCTGGACAGGGCTCTACACTGAAGCTTTCTTT; cdr3_aa: CATSRDLWTGLYTEAFF; j_call: TRBJ1-1; clone_size: NA; cdr3_length: 17; d_call: TRBD1; v_call: TRBV15
cdr3_nt: TGTGCCAGTAGTATTCAGGGAGACCAGCCCCAGCATTTT; cdr3_aa: CASSIQGDQPQHF; j_call: TRBJ1-5; clone_size: NA; cdr3_length: 13; d_call: NA; v_call: TRBV19
cdr3_nt: TGTGCCACCGCAGACAGGCCCTATACCTCCTACGAGCAGTACTTC; cdr3_aa: CATADRPYTSYEQYF; j_call: TRBJ2-7; clone_size: NA; cdr3_length: 15; d_call: NA; v_call: TRBV2
cdr3_nt: TGCAGCGTTGAAAAAGGGACAGGCCATCCCTACGAGCAGTACTTC; cdr3_aa: CSVEKGTGHPYEQYF; j_call: TRBJ2-7; clone_size: NA; cdr3_length: 15; d_call: TRBD1; v_call: TRBV29-1
cdr3_nt: TGTGCCAGCAGCTGGGGGGAGAACAGTCCCAATGAGCAGTTCTTC; cdr3_aa: CASSWGENSPNEQFF; j_call: TRBJ2-1; clone_size: NA; cdr3_length: 15; d_call: NA; v_call: TRBV5-4
cdr3_nt: TGTGCCAGCAGTCCCCCGTCGGCAGGGGCCTACGAGCAGTACTTC; cdr3_aa: CASSPPSAGAYEQYF; j_call: TRBJ2-7; clone_size: NA; cdr3_length: 15; d_call: NA; v_call: TRBV6-5
cdr3_nt: TGTGCCAGCAGACTCCAGGACCACTACGAGCAGTACTTC; cdr3_aa: CASRLQDHYEQYF; j_call: TRBJ2-7; clone_size: NA; cdr3_length: 13; d_call: NA; v_call: TRBV28
cdr3_nt: TGTGCCAGCAGTTACTCGGGGCCTTATCAGCCCCAGCATTTT; cdr3_aa: CASSYSGPYQPQHF; j_call: TRBJ1-5; clone_size: once; cdr3_length: 14; d_call: NA; v_call: TRBV6-5
cdr3_nt: TGTGCCAGCAGCTTAGAGGGGCCCCGGACAGGCCCCACCTACGAGCAGTACTTC; cdr3_aa: CASSLEGPRTGPTYEQYF; j_call: TRBJ2-7; clone_size: NA; cdr3_length: 18; d_call: TRBD1; v_call: TRBV11-2
cdr3_nt: TGTGCCAGCAGTGCACTAGCGGTTGGGAACAATGAGCAGTTCTTC; cdr3_aa: CASSALAVGNNEQFF; j_call: TRBJ2-1; clone_size: NA; cdr3_length: 15; d_call: TRBD2; v_call: TRBV6-5
cdr3_nt: TGTGCCAGCAGGAAGACAGGGGGCCGCGGAGATACGCAGTATTTT; cdr3_aa: CASRKTGGRGDTQYF; j_call: TRBJ2-3; clone_size: NA; cdr3_length: 15; d_call: TRBD1; v_call: TRBV27
cdr3_nt: TGTGCCAGCAGCTTAAGAGACAGCTATCAGCCCCAGCATTTT; cdr3_aa: CASSLRDSYQPQHF; j_call: TRBJ1-5; clone_size: NA; cdr3_length: 14; d_call: NA; v_call: TRBV7-2
cdr3_nt: TGTGCCATCAGTCCTGATACTGTAGAGCAGTACTTC; cdr3_aa: CAISPDTVEQYF; j_call: TRBJ2-7; clone_size: NA; cdr3_length: 12; d_call: NA; v_call: TRBV10-3
cdr3_nt: TGTGCCTGGAGTCACGGGACAGCTCAAGAGACCCAGTACTTC; cdr3_aa: CAWSHGTAQETQYF; j_call: TRBJ2-5; clone_size: NA; cdr3_length: 14; d_call: TRBD1; v_call: TRBV30
cdr3_nt: TGTGCCACCAGCAGACAATTACCGACAGGGGCCGACTACAATGAGCAGTTCTTC; cdr3_aa: CATSRQLPTGADYNEQFF; j_call: TRBJ2-1; clone_size: once; cdr3_length: 18; d_call: TRBD1; v_call: TRBV15
cdr3_nt: TGTGCCAGCAGTCGGACAGAGAACACTGAAGCTTTCTTT; cdr3_aa: CASSRTENTEAFF; j_call: TRBJ1-1; clone_size: medium-sized; cdr3_length: 13; d_call: NA; v_call: TRBV6-4
cdr3_nt: TGCGCCAGCAGCCAAGTCGGTAACTACGAGCAGTACTTC; cdr3_aa: CASSQVGNYEQYF; j_call: TRBJ2-7; clone_size: NA; cdr3_length: 13; d_call: NA; v_call: TRBV4-3
cdr3_nt: TGTGCCAGCCAACCCGCGGGAGAAGATACGCAGTATTTT; cdr3_aa: CASQPAGEDTQYF; j_call: TRBJ2-3; clone_size: NA; cdr3_length: 13; d_call: TRBD2; v_call: TRBV13
cdr3_nt: TGCAGCGTCCCGGTTTCCGGGGAGCTGTTTTTT; cdr3_aa: CSVPVSGELFF; j_call: TRBJ2-2; clone_size: NA; cdr3_length: 11; d_call: NA; v_call: TRBV29-1
cdr3_nt: TGTGCCAGCAGCTTAGGAGAGTCCCCCACTGTAACTTTCTTT; cdr3_aa: CASSLGESPTVTFF; j_call: TRBJ1-1; clone_size: few; cdr3_length: 14; d_call: NA; v_call: TRBV7-6
cdr3_nt: TGTGCCAGCTCACCACGGGACACCTATTACGAGCAGTACTTC; cdr3_aa: CASSPRDTYYEQYF; j_call: TRBJ2-7; clone_size: NA; cdr3_length: 14; d_call: NA; v_call: TRBV18
cdr3_nt: TGTGCCAGCAGCTTGCGACAGGGAAACTATGGCTACACCTTC; cdr3_aa: CASSLRQGNYGYTF; j_call: TRBJ1-2; clone_size: NA; cdr3_length: 14; d_call: TRBD1; v_call: TRBV5-8
cdr3_nt: TGTGCCAGCGCCTCGGGAGCAAGCTCCTACGAGCAGTACTTC; cdr3_aa: CASASGASSYEQYF; j_call: TRBJ2-7; clone_size: NA; cdr3_length: 14; d_call: NA; v_call: TRBV4-2
cdr3_nt: TGTGCCTGGAGTGGAGCCTACGAGCAGTACTTC; cdr3_aa: CAWSGAYEQYF; j_call: TRBJ2-7; clone_size: NA; cdr3_length: 11; d_call: NA; v_call: TRBV30
cdr3_nt: TGTGCCAGCAGCTTGACCCGAATCAGCAATCAGCCCCAGCATTTT; cdr3_aa: CASSLTRISNQPQHF; j_call: TRBJ1-5; clone_size: NA; cdr3_length: 15; d_call: NA; v_call: TRBV5-5
cdr3_nt: TGTGCCAGTAGTATAGTGTCAACAGTCTACTATAGCAATCAGCCCCAGCATTTT; cdr3_aa: CASSIVSTVYYSNQPQHF; j_call: TRBJ1-5; clone_size: NA; cdr3_length: 18; d_call: NA; v_call: TRBV19
cdr3_nt: TGTGCCAGCAGTGTCCTACTAGCGGGGGGAGGGAATGAGCAGTTCTTC; cdr3_aa: CASSVLLAGGGNEQFF; j_call: TRBJ2-1; clone_size: once; cdr3_length: 16; d_call: TRBD2; v_call: TRBV9
cdr3_nt: TGTGCCAGTAGTATAATCTACGCAGGGGTGGACACTGAAGCTTTCTTT; cdr3_aa: CASSIIYAGVDTEAFF; j_call: TRBJ1-1; clone_size: NA; cdr3_length: 16; d_call: NA; v_call: TRBV19
cdr3_nt: TGCGCCAGCAGCCAAGAAACCCGCCCCACAGATACGCAGTATTTT; cdr3_aa: CASSQETRPTDTQYF; j_call: TRBJ2-3; clone_size: NA; cdr3_length: 15; d_call: NA; v_call: TRBV4-3
cdr3_nt: TGTGCCAGCAGTGGCCAGGGGGCTCTGGACACTGAAGCTTTCTTT; cdr3_aa: CASSGQGALDTEAFF; j_call: TRBJ1-1; clone_size: once; cdr3_length: 15; d_call: TRBD1; v_call: TRBV6-5
cdr3_nt: TGTGCCAGCAGCCCCCTATCGATTGAGCAGTTCTTC; cdr3_aa: CASSPLSIEQFF; j_call: TRBJ2-1; clone_size: many; cdr3_length: 12; d_call: NA; v_call: TRBV28
cdr3_nt: TGTGCCAGCAGCCCAAGCCCCACAGATACGCAGTATTTT; cdr3_aa: CASSPSPTDTQYF; j_call: TRBJ2-3; clone_size: few; cdr3_length: 13; d_call: NA; v_call: TRBV9
cdr3_nt: TGTGCCAGCAGCTTATGGTCAGGGACTGAAGCTTTCTTT; cdr3_aa: CASSLWSGTEAFF; j_call: TRBJ1-1; clone_size: NA; cdr3_length: 13; d_call: NA; v_call: TRBV7-2
cdr3_nt: TGTGCCAGCAGCAAAGAGGAAGGGGGGATGACTGGAAACACCATATATTTT; cdr3_aa: CASSKEEGGMTGNTIYF; j_call: TRBJ1-3; clone_size: NA; cdr3_length: 17; d_call: NA; v_call: TRBV21-1
cdr3_nt: TGTGCCAGCAGCTTAGTAACAGGGGTCAATGAGCAGTTCTTC; cdr3_aa: CASSLVTGVNEQFF; j_call: TRBJ2-1; clone_size: NA; cdr3_length: 14; d_call: TRBD1; v_call: TRBV7-2